This T cell receptor (beta chain) was captured in a study of T cells after yellow fever vaccination. One entry per CDR3 protein results from TCRdb running MiXCR on the 5' RACE reads. Found here are approximately 510,000 distinct CDR3 sequences, less than 25% of them singletons; the top ten hold approximately 15%. The V gene lost 5 bases and the J gene lost 7 bases, with 15 bases spanning the gap. CDR3 length: 15 amino acids. Germline-derived CDR1 and CDR2 are MNHNS and SASEGT. The chain recombines TRBV6-1 with TRBJ1-6; D unclear. The sequence came from a man between 18 and 35 years old who received the YFV17D yellow fever vaccine. This specimen was PBMCs, taken 21 days after the first yellow fever vaccination. The CDR3 is CASSTRTAGNSPLHF. CDR3 nucleotides: TGTGCCAGCAGTACCCGGACGGCGGGGAATTCACCCCTCCACTTT.